This T cell receptor beta chain stems from a study of T cells expressing NK-cell markers. Study-level information: Beta-chain profiling covered CD3+CD56+NKG2C+, CD3+CD56+NKG2C- and CD3+CD56-NKG2C+ sorted subsets. Seven HCMV-seropositive donors and one seronegative donor made up the eight sequenced donors. Points from the study as a whole: NKG2C+ dominant clonotype frequencies in six donors were roughly 1.0-7.5% of CD8+ T cells.

About this clonotype itself: Its antigen is as yet unknown.

In generating TCR beta cDNA, 5'RACE template switching with UMIs was used. From its re-call of the 5' RACE reads, TCRdb lists each CDR3 protein once, without DNA. In all, the sample yields fewer than 400,000 distinct CDR3 sequences. Input material: blood T cells: a sorted CD56 or NKG2C T cell subset, CD4+ or CD8+ T cells, or bulk PBMC T cells (not recorded which). The receptor was isolated from a woman in her fifties or sixties in good health.

CDR3 amino acids: CASSEAGGTSYEQYF. The rearrangement uses TRBV16 and TRBJ2-7; no DNA is available, so the TRBD1 call from TCRdb remains unchecked. The CDR3 loop spans 15 amino acids. CDR1 is KGHSY and CDR2 is FQNENV in the germline V gene.